The clone carrying this T cell receptor (beta chain) occurred many times. What it binds is unknown. This entry belongs to a study of blood T cells in healthy people across ages. The study's findings and limits: Expanded clonotype changes were possibly confounded by unknown donor CMV status.

It was with a sample-barcoded 5' primer and a J-beta primer mix that a second PCR of roughly 7 to 12 cycles was run. TCRdb reanalysed the 5' RACE reads using MiXCR and keeps one entry per CDR3 protein. The table lists around 800,000 distinct CDR3 sequences, roughly 24% of them singletons. The V and J ends lost 1 base and 4 bases respectively, with 9 bases between them. The CDR3 consists of 14 residues. The individuals who served as donors were healthy Caucasians living in Russia, aged about 6 to 95. These records were also assigned to another study, of T cells of mothers and their children. That paper adds: The second PCR's M1S primer added sample barcodes and 2-4 random nucleotides. Regardless of relatedness, pairs show thymic selection shaping TCR recombination output in a similar manner.

This rearrangement joins TRBV12-3 or TRBV12-4 to TRBJ2-3; tentatively, D is TRBD1 (5 bases). Sample: blood. This receptor was taken from a boy aged 10-17 years in good health. The CDR3 nucleotides read TGTGCCAGCAGTTTAGGGGGCGAGGCAGATACGCAGTATTTT. Amino acid sequence: CASSLGGEADTQYF.